This TCR beta chain was recorded in a study of T cell changes during pregnancy in multiple sclerosis. Profiling relied on immunoSEQ multiplex PCR, and the TCRdb table lists in-frame clones only, not all of them. Of roughly 40,000 clones in the sample, roughly 93% were seen once. The sequence derives from a female donor with multiple sclerosis, enrolled in a pregnancy study. The material sequenced was CD4+ T cells from peripheral blood mononuclear cells, taken before pregnancy.

CDR3 protein: CASSRPRAHEQYF. CDR3 DNA sequence: TGTGCCAGCAGTCGACCCAGGGCCCACGAGCAGTACTTC. The rearrangement links TRBV28 to TRBJ2-7; possible D gene TRBD1, 5 bases. Germline CDR1 and CDR2: MDHEN and SYDVKM. CDR3 length: 13 amino acids. The V end was cut by 5 bases, the J end by 5 bases, with 13 bases between.